The 8 T cell receptor beta chains reported below all come from one sample, sequenced in a study of T cell responses to AZD1222 COVID-19 vaccine. The repertoire was sequenced with immunoSEQ multiplex PCR; TCRdb's copy has only in-frame clones and lacks some. The sample lists around 200,000 clones; 88% were seen once. Here the sequenced sample was peripheral blood, taken on day 0 of AZD1222 vaccination. These receptors originate from an adult in good health.

The chain uses TRBV19 and TRBJ1-2; the match to TRBD1 covers 7 bases. Germline-derived CDR1 and CDR2 are LNHDA and SQIVND (reference sequence). The CDR3 covers 16 residues. The trim removed 7 bases at V and 2 bases at J, leaving 13 bases unmatched. The CDR3 protein is CASNRVSGTDNYGYTF. For the CDR3, the DNA is TGTGCCAGTAACAGGGTCTCCGGGACAGACAACTATGGCTACACCTTC.

The J gene is TRBJ2-7, the V gene TRBV27; D unresolved. The CDR3 runs 13 residues. The germline gives CDR1 MNHEY, CDR2 SMNVEV (reference sequence). Trimming cost V 2 bases and J 3 bases, with 8 bases left between them. The CDR3 bases are TGTGCCAGCAGTTTAGGGTACCTCTACGAGCAGTACTTC. It translates to CASSLGYLYEQYF.

Only one count was recorded for this clone. This chain joins TRBV7-3 and TRBJ2-1; D gene unclear. This CDR3 has 16 residues. Germline assignment: CDR1 SGHTA and CDR2 FQGTGA. Deletions cut 4 bases from V and 0 bases from J, with 13 bases between. For the CDR3, the DNA is TGTGCCAGCAGCTCCGGCTCTAGGAGCTCCTACAATGAGCAGTTCTTC. It encodes CASSSGSRSSYNEQFF.

The J gene is TRBJ1-1, the V gene TRBV6-5; TRBD1 might be the D (5 bases). V was pared by 2 bases and J by 6 bases, with 10 bases between. The length of the CDR3 is 13 residues. Per the germline V gene, CDR1 is MNHEY and CDR2 is SVGAGI. The CDR3 DNA reads TGTGCCAGCAGTTACCACGGGGGTGCTGAAGCTTTCTTT. This gives the protein CASSYHGGAEAFF.

The V and J genes are TRBV19 and TRBJ1-1; TRBD1 is a possible D gene (5 bases). The V gene's germline CDR1 is LNHDA and CDR2 SQIVND (reference sequence). The CDR3 extends over 13 amino acids. Trimming shortened V by 8 bases and J by 7 bases, and 17 bases separated the two germline ends. CDR3 nucleotide sequence: TGTGCCAGTCAAGTCAATGGGGCCTTTGAAGCTTTCTTT. Translation gives CASQVNGAFEAFF.

This clone is a singleton in its sample. The V call is TRBV9, the J call TRBJ2-2; D tentatively reads TRBD1 or TRBD2 (5 bases each). Germline V CDR1 and CDR2: SGDLS, YYNGEE. Trimming took off 0 bases at V and 3 bases at J, with 9 bases between the two ends. The CDR3 sequence is 15 residues long. The CDR3 protein is CASSVDGADTGELFF. As DNA, the CDR3 is TGTGCCAGCAGCGTAGACGGGGCCGACACCGGGGAGCTGTTTTTT.

The chain carries TRBV5-6 and TRBJ2-6, with TRBD1 matching 7 bases. V lost 8 bases to trimming and J lost 0 bases; unmatched junction nucleotides: 8. Germline CDR1 is SGHDT and CDR2 is YYEEEE. The CDR3 covers 16 residues. CDR3 DNA: TGTGCCAGTTGTTGGGGACAGATCTCTGGGGCCAACGTCCTGACTTTC. This encodes CASCWGQISGANVLTF.

V gene TRBV21-1 combines with J gene TRBJ2-1; the listed D gene, TRBD1, was not tested against the DNA. TRBV21-1 is given as a pseudogene. This CDR3 has 22 residues. The CDR3 nucleotides are TGTGCCAGCAGCACCCGACAGGACCGCCGCCTGATTACGAATATGTCCTACAATGAGCAGTTCTTC. Translating it yields CASSTRQDRRLITNMSYNEQFF.